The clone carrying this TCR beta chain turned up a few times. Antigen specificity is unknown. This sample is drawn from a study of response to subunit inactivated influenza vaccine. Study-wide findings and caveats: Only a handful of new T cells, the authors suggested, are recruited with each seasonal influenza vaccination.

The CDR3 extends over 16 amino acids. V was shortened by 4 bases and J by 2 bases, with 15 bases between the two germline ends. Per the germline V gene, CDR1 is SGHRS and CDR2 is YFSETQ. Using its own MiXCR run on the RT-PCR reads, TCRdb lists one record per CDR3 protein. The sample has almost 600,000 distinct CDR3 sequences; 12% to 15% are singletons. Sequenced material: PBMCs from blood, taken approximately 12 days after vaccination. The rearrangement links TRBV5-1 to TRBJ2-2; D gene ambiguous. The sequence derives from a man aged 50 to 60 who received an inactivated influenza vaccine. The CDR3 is CASSVRADRNTGELFF. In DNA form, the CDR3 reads TGCGCCAGCAGCGTCCGGGCCGATAGAAACACCGGGGAGCTGTTTTTT.